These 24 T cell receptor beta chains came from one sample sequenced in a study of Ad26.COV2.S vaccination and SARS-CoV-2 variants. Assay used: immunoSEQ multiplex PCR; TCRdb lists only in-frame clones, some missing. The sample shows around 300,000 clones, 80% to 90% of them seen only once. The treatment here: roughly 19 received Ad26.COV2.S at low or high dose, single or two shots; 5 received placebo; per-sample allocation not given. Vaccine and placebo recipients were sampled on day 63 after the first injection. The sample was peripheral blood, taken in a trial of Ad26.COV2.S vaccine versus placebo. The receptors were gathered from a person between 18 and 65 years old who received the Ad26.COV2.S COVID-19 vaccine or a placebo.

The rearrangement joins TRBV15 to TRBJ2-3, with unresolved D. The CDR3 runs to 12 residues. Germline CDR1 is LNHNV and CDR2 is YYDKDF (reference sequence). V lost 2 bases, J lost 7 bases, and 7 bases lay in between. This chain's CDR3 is CATSRTTHTQYF. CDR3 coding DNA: TGTGCCACCAGCAGAACCACCCATACGCAGTATTTT.

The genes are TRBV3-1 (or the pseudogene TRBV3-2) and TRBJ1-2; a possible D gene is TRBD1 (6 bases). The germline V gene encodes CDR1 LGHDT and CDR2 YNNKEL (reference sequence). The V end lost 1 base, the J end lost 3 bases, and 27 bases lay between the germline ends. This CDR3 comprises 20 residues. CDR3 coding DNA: TGTGCCAGCAGCCAAGGGCTCCCCGACAGGCCACAAACCCAACACTATGGCTACACCTTC. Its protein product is CASSQGLPDRPQTQHYGYTF.

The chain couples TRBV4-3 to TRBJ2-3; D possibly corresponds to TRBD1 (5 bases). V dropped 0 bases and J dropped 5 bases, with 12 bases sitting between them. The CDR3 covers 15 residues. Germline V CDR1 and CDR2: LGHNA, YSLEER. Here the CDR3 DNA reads TGCGCCAGCAGCCAAGATACAGGCCGTGGAGATACGCAGTATTTT. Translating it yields CASSQDTGRGDTQYF.

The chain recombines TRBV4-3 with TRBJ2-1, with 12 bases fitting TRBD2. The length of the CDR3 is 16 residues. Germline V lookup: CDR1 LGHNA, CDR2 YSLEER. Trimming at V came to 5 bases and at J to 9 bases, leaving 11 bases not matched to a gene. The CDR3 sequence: CASSSRTSGVTSEQFF. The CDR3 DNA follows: TGCGCCAGCAGCTCCCGGACTAGCGGGGTAACGTCTGAGCAGTTCTTC.

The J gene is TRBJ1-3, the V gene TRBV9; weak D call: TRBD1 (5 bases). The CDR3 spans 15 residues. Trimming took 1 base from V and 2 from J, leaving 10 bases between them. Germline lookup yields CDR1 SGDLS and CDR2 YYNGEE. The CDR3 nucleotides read TGTGCCAGCAGCGTAACGGGGGTTCCTGGAAACACCATATATTTT. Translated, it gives CASSVTGVPGNTIYF.

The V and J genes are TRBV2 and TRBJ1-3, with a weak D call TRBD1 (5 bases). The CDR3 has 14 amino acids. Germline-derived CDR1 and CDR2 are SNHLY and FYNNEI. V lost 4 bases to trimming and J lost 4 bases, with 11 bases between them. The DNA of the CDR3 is TGTGCCAGCAGTGGCGGGGGGGACGGAAACACCATATATTTT. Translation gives CASSGGGDGNTIYF. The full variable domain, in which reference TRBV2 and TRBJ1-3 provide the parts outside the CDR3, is EPEVTQTPSHQVTQMGQEVILRCVPISNHLYFYWYRQILGQKVEFLVSFYNNEISEKSEIFDDQFSVERPDGSNFTLKIRSTKLEDSAMYFCASSGGGDGNTIYFGEGSWLTVV.

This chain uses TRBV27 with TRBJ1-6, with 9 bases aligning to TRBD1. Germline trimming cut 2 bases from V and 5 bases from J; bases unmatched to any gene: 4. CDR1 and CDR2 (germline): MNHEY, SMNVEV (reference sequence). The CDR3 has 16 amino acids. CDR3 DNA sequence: TGTGCCAGCAGTTTAAAGGGACAGGGTAATAATTCACCCCTCCACTTT. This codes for CASSLKGQGNNSPLHF.

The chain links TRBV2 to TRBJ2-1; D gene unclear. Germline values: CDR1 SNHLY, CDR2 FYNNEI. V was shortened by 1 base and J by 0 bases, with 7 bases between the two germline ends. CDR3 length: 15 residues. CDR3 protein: CASSEDGSSYNEQFF. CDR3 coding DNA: TGTGCCAGCAGTGAAGATGGTAGCTCCTACAATGAGCAGTTCTTC.

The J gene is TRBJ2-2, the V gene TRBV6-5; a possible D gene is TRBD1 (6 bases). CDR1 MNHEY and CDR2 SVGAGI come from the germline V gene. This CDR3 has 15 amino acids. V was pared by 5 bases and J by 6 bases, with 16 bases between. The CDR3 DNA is TGTGCCAGCAGTAAAACAGGGATTCGGGCCGGGGAGCTGTTTTTT. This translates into CASSKTGIRAGELFF.

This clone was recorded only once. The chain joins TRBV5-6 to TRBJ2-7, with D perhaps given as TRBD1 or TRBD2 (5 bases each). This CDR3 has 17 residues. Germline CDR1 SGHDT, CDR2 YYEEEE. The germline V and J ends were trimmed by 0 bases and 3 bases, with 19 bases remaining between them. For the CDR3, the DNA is TGTGCCAGCAGCTTGGAAGGGGTTGGTCTCGCGGGCTACGAGCAGTACTTC. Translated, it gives CASSLEGVGLAGYEQYF.

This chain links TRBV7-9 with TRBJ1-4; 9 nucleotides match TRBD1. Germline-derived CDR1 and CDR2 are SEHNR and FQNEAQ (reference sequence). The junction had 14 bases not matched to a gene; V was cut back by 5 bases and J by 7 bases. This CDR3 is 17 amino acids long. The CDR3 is CASSDQIPGQGFEKLFF. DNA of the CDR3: TGTGCCAGCAGCGATCAAATTCCGGGACAGGGCTTTGAAAAACTGTTTTTT.

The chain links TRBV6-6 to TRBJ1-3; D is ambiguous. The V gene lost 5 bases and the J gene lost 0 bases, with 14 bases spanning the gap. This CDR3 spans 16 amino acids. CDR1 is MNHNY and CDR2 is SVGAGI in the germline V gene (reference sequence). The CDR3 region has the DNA TGTGCCAGCAGTCCTACCAGACTAGGCTCTGGAAACACCATATATTTT. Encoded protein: CASSPTRLGSGNTIYF.

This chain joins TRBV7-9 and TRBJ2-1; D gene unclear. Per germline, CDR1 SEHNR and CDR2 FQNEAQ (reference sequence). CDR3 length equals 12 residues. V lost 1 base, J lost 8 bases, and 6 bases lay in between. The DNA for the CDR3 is TGTGCCAGCAGCTTAGTTTTTCATGAGCAGTTCTTC. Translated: CASSLVFHEQFF.

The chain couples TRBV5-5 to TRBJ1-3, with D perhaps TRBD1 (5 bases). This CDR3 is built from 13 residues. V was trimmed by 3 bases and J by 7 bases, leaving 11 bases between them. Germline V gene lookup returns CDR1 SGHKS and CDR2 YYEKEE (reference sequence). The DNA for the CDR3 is TGTGCCAGCAGCTCGGACATTTGGAACACCATATATTTT. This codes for CASSSDIWNTIYF.

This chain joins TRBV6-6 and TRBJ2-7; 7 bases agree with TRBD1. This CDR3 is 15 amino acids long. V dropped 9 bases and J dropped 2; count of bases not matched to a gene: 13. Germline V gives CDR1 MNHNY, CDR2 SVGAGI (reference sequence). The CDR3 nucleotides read TGTGCCAGTAATAACGCCGTAGGGACAGCCTACGAGCAGTACTTC. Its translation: CASNNAVGTAYEQYF.

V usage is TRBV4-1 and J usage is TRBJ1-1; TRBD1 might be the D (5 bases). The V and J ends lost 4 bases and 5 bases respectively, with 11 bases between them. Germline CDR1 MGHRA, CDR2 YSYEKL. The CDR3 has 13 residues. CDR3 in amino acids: CASSRGDGTEAFF. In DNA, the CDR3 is TGCGCCAGCAGCCGGGGGGACGGGACTGAAGCTTTCTTT.

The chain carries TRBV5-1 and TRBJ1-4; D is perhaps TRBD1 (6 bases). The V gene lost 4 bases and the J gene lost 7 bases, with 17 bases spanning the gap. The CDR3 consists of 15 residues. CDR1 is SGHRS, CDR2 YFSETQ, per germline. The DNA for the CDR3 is TGCGCCAGCAGCCGAGAACAGGGCTTGGGTGAAAAACTGTTTTTT. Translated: CASSREQGLGEKLFF.

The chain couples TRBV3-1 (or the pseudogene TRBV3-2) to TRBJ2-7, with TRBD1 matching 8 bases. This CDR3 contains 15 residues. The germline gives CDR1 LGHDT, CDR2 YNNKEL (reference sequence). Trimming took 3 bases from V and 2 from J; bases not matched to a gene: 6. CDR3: CASSQSAGGPYEQYF. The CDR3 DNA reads TGTGCCAGCAGCCAGAGTGCAGGGGGCCCCTACGAGCAGTACTTC.

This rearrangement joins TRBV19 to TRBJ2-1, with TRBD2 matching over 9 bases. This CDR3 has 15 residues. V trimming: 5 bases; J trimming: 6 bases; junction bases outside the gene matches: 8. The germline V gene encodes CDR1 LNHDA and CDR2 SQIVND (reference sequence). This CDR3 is CASSPRAGGGNEQFF. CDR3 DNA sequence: TGTGCCAGTAGTCCTCGCGCGGGAGGGGGCAATGAGCAGTTCTTC.

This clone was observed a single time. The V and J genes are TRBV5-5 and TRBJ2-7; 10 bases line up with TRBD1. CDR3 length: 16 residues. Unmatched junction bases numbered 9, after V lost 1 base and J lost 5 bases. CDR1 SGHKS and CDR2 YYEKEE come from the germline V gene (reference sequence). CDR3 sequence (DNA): TGTGCCAGCAGCTTGAGGACGGGACAGGGGTTCAACGAGCAGTACTTC. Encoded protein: CASSLRTGQGFNEQYF.

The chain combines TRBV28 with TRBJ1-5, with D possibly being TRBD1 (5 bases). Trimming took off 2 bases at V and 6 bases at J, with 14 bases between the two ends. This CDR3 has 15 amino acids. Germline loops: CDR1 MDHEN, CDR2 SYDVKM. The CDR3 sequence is CASSLPGYGGQPQHF. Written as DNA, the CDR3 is TGTGCCAGCAGTTTACCAGGGTACGGCGGTCAGCCCCAGCATTTT.

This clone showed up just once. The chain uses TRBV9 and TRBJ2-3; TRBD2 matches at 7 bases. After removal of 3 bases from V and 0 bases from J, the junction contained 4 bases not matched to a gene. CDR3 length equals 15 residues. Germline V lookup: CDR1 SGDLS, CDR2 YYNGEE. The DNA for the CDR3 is TGTGCCAGCAGCGGAGCGGGGACGAGCACAGATACGCAGTATTTT. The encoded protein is CASSGAGTSTDTQYF.

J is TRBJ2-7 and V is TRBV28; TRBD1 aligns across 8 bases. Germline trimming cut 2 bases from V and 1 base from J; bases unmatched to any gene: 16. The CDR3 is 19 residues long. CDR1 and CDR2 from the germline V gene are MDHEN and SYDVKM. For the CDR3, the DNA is TGTGCCAGCAGTTTACGACGACAGGGGAGACCCGAACGGTCCTACGAGCAGTACTTC. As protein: CASSLRRQGRPERSYEQYF. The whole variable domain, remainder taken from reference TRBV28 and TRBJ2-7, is DVKVTQSSRYLVKRTGEKVFLECVQDMDHENMFWYRQDPGLGLRLIYFSYDVKMKEKGDIPEGYSVSREKKERFSLILESASTNQTSMYLCASSLRRQGRPERSYEQYFGPGTRLTVT.

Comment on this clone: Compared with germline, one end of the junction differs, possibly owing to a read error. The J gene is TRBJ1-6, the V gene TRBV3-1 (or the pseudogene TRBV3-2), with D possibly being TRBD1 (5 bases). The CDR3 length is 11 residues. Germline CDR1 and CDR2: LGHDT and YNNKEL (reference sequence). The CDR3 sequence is CASSQDARELF. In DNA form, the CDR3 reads TGTGCCAGCAGCCAAGACGCCAGGGAACTCTTT.